The 29 T cell receptor beta chains below were found in one sample sequenced in a study of blood T cell repertoires in COVID-19. Data came from immunoSEQ multiplex PCR; TCRdb stores just in-frame clones and leaves some out. Of 60,000 to 90,000 clones listed, less than 85% were seen once; the top ten hold 2.5% to 3%. Sequenced: peripheral blood. The receptors originated from a human donor with acute or convalescent COVID-19. The donor label of this sample is uncertain.

This clone came up a few times. This chain uses TRBV5-1 with TRBJ2-2; 8 positions match TRBD1. Per the germline V gene, CDR1 is SGHRS and CDR2 is YFSETQ. The CDR3 loop spans 17 amino acids. J was trimmed by 4 bases and V by 0 bases; bases with no gene match: 8. CDR3 region: CASSLAPQGAGTGELFF. In nucleotides, the CDR3 is TGCGCCAGCAGCTTGGCCCCCCAGGGGGCTGGCACCGGGGAGCTGTTTTTT.

This clone turned up a few times. This chain links TRBV7-6 with TRBJ2-1, with 7 positions matching TRBD2. J lost 0 bases, V lost 0 bases, and 5 bases had no gene match. CDR1 is SGHVS and CDR2 is FNYEAQ in the germline V gene. The CDR3 runs 17 residues. DNA for the CDR3: TGTGCCAGCAGCTTAGCCGCTCGGGGGGACTCCTACAATGAGCAGTTCTTC. Residues: CASSLAARGDSYNEQFF.

This chain connects TRBV23-1 to TRBJ2-7; D not certain. TRBV23-1 is filed as an ORF, its function uncertain. The V end was cut by 6 bases, the J end by 0 bases, with 9 bases between. CDR3 size: 13 residues. The CDR3 DNA follows: TGCGCCAGCAGCTTCAGTTACTCCTACGAGCAGTACTTC. Translating gives CASSFSYSYEQYF.

The V gene is TRBV5-6, the J gene TRBJ2-6, with a tentative D call TRBD1 (6 bases). V was cut by 4 bases and J by 4 bases, with 12 bases left in between. The CDR3 runs 15 residues. In germline, CDR1 is SGHDT, CDR2 YYEEEE. CDR3 sequence: CASSVRGPGANVLTF. The CDR3 nucleotides read TGTGCCAGCAGCGTCAGGGGTCCCGGGGCCAACGTCCTGACTTTC.

This chain links TRBV28 with TRBJ1-4; TRBD1 matches 9 bases. Germline values: CDR1 MDHEN, CDR2 SYDVKM. This CDR3 comprises 15 residues. J gave up 6 bases and V 3 bases, and 5 bases lay outside the gene matches. In nucleotides, the CDR3 is TGTGCCAGCAGTTTGTCGGGACAGGGAGATGAAAAACTGTTTTTT. Amino acid sequence: CASSLSGQGDEKLFF.

The rearrangement uses TRBV7-2 and TRBJ2-3, with D perhaps TRBD1 (5 bases). V lost 1 base, J lost 6 bases, and 14 bases lay in between. From germline, CDR1 is SGHTA and CDR2 FQGNSA. The CDR3 is 15 residues long. Written as DNA, the CDR3 is TGTGCCAGCAGCTTAGTTACCAGGGCCCCGGATACGCAGTATTTT. Translating gives CASSLVTRAPDTQYF.

V is TRBV6-6 and J is TRBJ1-1, with D uncertain. The CDR3 totals 14 residues. V lost 6 bases and J lost 0, with 11 bases in between. Germline assignment: CDR1 MNHNY and CDR2 SVGAGI (reference sequence). The CDR3, as DNA: TGTGCCAGCAGGTTACTGCCGATGAACACTGAAGCTTTCTTT. This codes for CASRLLPMNTEAFF.

The chain has TRBV28 and TRBJ2-3; TRBD2 is a possible D gene (6 bases). The V gene's germline CDR1 is MDHEN and CDR2 SYDVKM. This CDR3 comprises 15 residues. Trimming took 2 bases from V and 4 from J, leaving 13 bases between them. In DNA form, the CDR3 reads TGTGCCAGCAGTTTACCCAGCGGAGGGCCAGATACGCAGTATTTT. Translating it yields CASSLPSGGPDTQYF.

For this clone: This CDR3 is also generated by other DNA sequences in the sample. The chain joins TRBV5-4 to TRBJ2-1; 11 nucleotides match TRBD2. J was trimmed by 0 bases and V by 4 bases; bases with no gene match: 3. This CDR3 spans 16 amino acids. Germline lookup yields CDR1 SGHNT and CDR2 YYREEE (reference sequence). CDR3 residues: CASSPTSGSSYNEQFF. DNA of the CDR3: TGTGCCAGCAGCCCCACTAGCGGGAGCTCCTACAATGAGCAGTTCTTC.

The V call is TRBV19, the J call TRBJ1-1; no clear D gene. The CDR3 runs to 13 residues. Germline values: CDR1 LNHDA, CDR2 SQIVND (reference sequence). V dropped 7 bases and J dropped 2 bases, with 11 bases sitting between them. Here the CDR3 DNA reads TGTGCCAGTAAACGGGGTAGTAACACTGAAGCTTTCTTT. Protein sequence: CASKRGSNTEAFF. Using reference TRBV19 and TRBJ1-1 for the parts outside the CDR3, the full variable domain is DGGITQSPKYLFRKEGQNVTLSCEQNLNHDAMYWYRQDPGQGLRLIYYSQIVNDFQKGDIAEGYSVSREKKESFPLTVTSAQKNPTAFYLCASKRGSNTEAFFGQGTRLTVV.

This chain connects TRBV28 to TRBJ2-2, with 8 bases that match TRBD1. The junction had 8 bases not matched to a gene; V was cut back by 7 bases and J by 7 bases. CDR1 and CDR2 (germline): MDHEN, SYDVKM. CDR3 length: 14 amino acids. CDR3 coding DNA: TGTGCCAGCACCGAGGACAGGGCTGGCGGGGAGCTGTTTTTT. Translation: CASTEDRAGGELFF.

This chain links TRBV4-3 with TRBJ2-3, with 8 bases that match TRBD2. V shed 0 bases and J 2 bases; nucleotides not matched to a gene: 10. The CDR3 extends over 18 amino acids. CDR1 is LGHNA, CDR2 YSLEER, per germline. The CDR3 region has the DNA TGCGCCAGCAGCCAAGAGGGAGGACTAGCCCGTGACACAGATACGCAGTATTTT. Its protein is CASSQEGGLARDTDTQYF.

This clone was detected only a few times. The chain is built from TRBV5-8 and TRBJ2-1; no definite D call. Trimming removed 1 base from V and 5 bases from J, with 13 bases in between. The CDR3 is 15 residues long. CDR1 and CDR2 (germline): SGHTS, YDEGEE. The CDR3 loop is CASSLYRSRDNEQFF. CDR3 nucleotide sequence: TGTGCCAGCAGCTTGTATAGATCTCGGGACAATGAGCAGTTCTTC.

CDR3 DNA sequence: TGCGCCAGCAGCCAAGTGTCTCGTTCACCCCTCCACTTT. This codes for CASSQVSRSPLHF. The chain is built from TRBV4-1 and TRBJ1-6; the D is unclear. Trimming left V 1 base short and J 9 bases short, with 7 bases between. Germline V lookup: CDR1 MGHRA, CDR2 YSYEKL. This CDR3 is 13 amino acids long.

The genes are TRBV3-1 (or the pseudogene TRBV3-2) and TRBJ2-1, with 7 bases lining up with TRBD2. The CDR3 contains 16 residues. V trimming: 5 bases; J trimming: 7 bases; junction bases outside the gene matches: 14. Looked up from germline, CDR1 is LGHDT and CDR2 is YNNKEL (reference sequence). CDR3 sequence reads: CASSKTSSQRGNEQFF. Written as DNA, the CDR3 is TGTGCCAGCAGCAAGACTAGCTCTCAACGTGGGAATGAGCAGTTCTTC.

This chain connects TRBV30 to TRBJ2-1, with D maybe TRBD2 (5 bases). Per germline, CDR1 GTSNPN and CDR2 SVGIG (reference sequence). This CDR3 spans 15 amino acids. The V gene lost 1 base and the J gene lost 0 bases, with 10 bases spanning the gap. The CDR3 sequence: CAWSGASFSYNEQFF. CDR3 bases: TGTGCCTGGAGTGGGGCTAGCTTCTCCTACAATGAGCAGTTCTTC.

This clone was counted once. The CDR3 DNA reads as TGTGCCAGCAGCTTGGCCAGGGTGGGCACTGAAGCTTTCTTT. Its protein is CASSLARVGTEAFF. This sequence joins TRBV5-6 and TRBJ1-1, with D possibly TRBD1 on 5 matching bases. There are 14 residues in the CDR3. Deletions cut 0 bases from V and 4 bases from J, with 10 bases between. Germline CDR1 is SGHDT and CDR2 is YYEEEE.

V gene TRBV19 combines with J gene TRBJ2-2; 8 bases fit TRBD2. The germline V gene encodes CDR1 LNHDA and CDR2 SQIVND (reference sequence). This CDR3 contains 19 residues. The V gene end was trimmed by 6 bases and the J gene end by 0 bases; junction bases not matched to a gene: 15. The CDR3 bases are TGTGCCAGTAGCTCTAGGCGGGAGGTGGGGTTCGCGAACACCGGGGAGCTGTTTTTT. Translating gives CASSSRREVGFANTGELFF.

V and J are TRBV7-9 and TRBJ2-3; D is perhaps TRBD2 (5 bases). Germline CDR1 is SEHNR and CDR2 is FQNEAQ (reference sequence). The CDR3 is made up of 13 amino acids. V dropped 5 bases and J dropped 0 bases, with 6 bases sitting between them. The CDR3 sequence is CASSRLSTDTQYF. In DNA, the CDR3 is TGTGCCAGCAGCCGACTAAGCACAGATACGCAGTATTTT. Combining the CDR3 with reference TRBV7-9 and TRBJ2-3 gives the whole variable domain DTGVSQNPRHKITKRGQNVTFRCDPISEHNRLYWYRQTLGQGPEFLTYFQNEAQLEKSRLLSDRFSAERPKGSFSTLEIQRTEQGDSAMYLCASSRLSTDTQYFGPGTRLTVL.

The V gene is TRBV9, the J gene TRBJ1-4; TRBD1 is a possible D gene (5 bases). The germline gives CDR1 SGDLS, CDR2 YYNGEE. The CDR3 covers 13 residues. Trimming removed 4 bases at V and 7 bases at J, with 11 bases between. Here the CDR3 DNA reads TGTGCCAGCAGCCCCGGGACTTCTGAAAAACTGTTTTTT. It yields the protein CASSPGTSEKLFF.

This clone was found a few times. The CDR3 region has the DNA TGTGCCAGCAGTGGCGGGACAGGGGGGTACCTTAAAAACATTCAGTACTTC. Translated: CASSGGTGGYLKNIQYF. V usage is TRBV28 and J usage is TRBJ2-4; 11 nucleotides align to TRBD1. Germline V gene sequence: CDR1 MDHEN, CDR2 SYDVKM. The CDR3 has 17 residues. V trimming: 5 bases; J trimming: 4 bases; junction bases outside the gene matches: 10.

The chain uses TRBV6-6 and TRBJ1-1; 8 positions agree with TRBD1. Germline trimming cut 6 bases from V and 4 bases from J; bases unmatched to any gene: 7. Per the germline V gene, CDR1 is MNHNY and CDR2 is SVGAGI (reference sequence). CDR3 size: 14 residues. CDR3 nucleotide sequence: TGTGCCAGCAGAGGTGGACAGGGCAGCACTGAAGCTTTCTTT. Translating gives CASRGGQGSTEAFF.

The rearrangement uses TRBV3-1 (or the pseudogene TRBV3-2) and TRBJ2-2; possible D gene TRBD1, 5 bases. The CDR3 runs to 14 residues. The germline gives CDR1 LGHDT, CDR2 YNNKEL (reference sequence). Trimming took 1 base from V and 7 from J, leaving 10 bases between them. The DNA of the CDR3 is TGTGCCAGCAGCCAAGTAGGGGCAAACGGGGAGCTGTTTTTT. Amino acids: CASSQVGANGELFF.

The chain has TRBV28 and TRBJ2-7, with TRBD1 identical over 8 bases. This CDR3 is 15 amino acids long. Germline CDR1 is MDHEN and CDR2 is SYDVKM. V trimming: 4 bases; J trimming: 3 bases; junction bases outside the gene matches: 8. CDR3 amino acids: CASSSGDRSVYEQYF. CDR3 nucleotide sequence: TGTGCCAGCAGTTCCGGGGACAGGTCGGTCTACGAGCAGTACTTC.

The gene calls are TRBV7-9 and TRBJ2-3, with D perhaps TRBD1 (6 bases). V lost 5 bases and J 0 bases, leaving 18 bases between the germline ends. From germline, CDR1 is SEHNR and CDR2 FQNEAQ (reference sequence). The CDR3 length is 17 residues. The CDR3 spells CASSPGRGGFSTDTQYF. The CDR3 region has the DNA TGTGCCAGCAGCCCAGGCAGGGGCGGGTTCAGCACAGATACGCAGTATTTT. Full variable domain (remainder filled in from reference TRBV7-9 and TRBJ2-3): DTGVSQNPRHKITKRGQNVTFRCDPISEHNRLYWYRQTLGQGPEFLTYFQNEAQLEKSRLLSDRFSAERPKGSFSTLEIQRTEQGDSAMYLCASSPGRGGFSTDTQYFGPGTRLTVL.

J is TRBJ2-2 and V is TRBV7-6; TRBD2 agrees at 10 bases. The CDR3 sequence is 16 residues long. Trimming took 1 base from V and 2 from J; bases not matched to a gene: 1. Germline values: CDR1 SGHVS, CDR2 FNYEAQ. Here the CDR3 reads CASSLELAGNTGELFF. The DNA for the CDR3 is TGTGCCAGCAGCTTAGAACTAGCGGGAAACACCGGGGAGCTGTTTTTT.

The chain has TRBV6-2 or TRBV6-3 and TRBJ1-5; D gene uncertain. The CDR3 runs 14 residues. The germline gives CDR1 MNHEY, CDR2 SVGEGT. Trimming removed 6 bases at V and 0 bases at J, with 9 bases between. The CDR3 bases are TGTGCCAGCAGCATAGCCAGTAGCAATCAGCCCCAGCATTTT. Protein sequence: CASSIASSNQPQHF.

The rearrangement uses TRBV4-1 and TRBJ2-1; maybe TRBD2 (5 bases). The germline V and J ends were trimmed by 2 bases and 9 bases, with 5 bases remaining between them. Germline CDR1 is MGHRA and CDR2 is YSYEKL. The CDR3 runs 11 residues. CDR3 DNA sequence: TGCGCCAGCAGCCAACGGGGTGAGCAGTTCTTC. Its translation is CASSQRGEQFF.

The rearrangement uses TRBV19 and TRBJ1-2; 8 bases are a match to TRBD1. This CDR3 spans 16 amino acids. From germline, CDR1 is LNHDA and CDR2 SQIVND (reference sequence). The trim removed 3 bases at V and 1 base at J, leaving 7 bases unmatched. The DNA of the CDR3 is TGTGCCAGTAGTATCTACCCGGGGACAGGTAACTATGGCTACACCTTC. Amino acids: CASSIYPGTGNYGYTF.